The 20 T cell receptor beta chains below were found in one sample sequenced in a study of T cell changes during pregnancy in multiple sclerosis. Here immunoSEQ multiplex PCR was the method, and the copy in TCRdb shows in-frame clones only, minus some. The sample holds 25,000 to 35,000 clones, about 88% seen once. The sample here was CD4+ T cells from peripheral blood mononuclear cells, taken in the second trimester of pregnancy. Source of these receptors: a female donor in good health, enrolled as a control in a pregnancy study.

DNA for the CDR3: TGTGCCAGCACCCCCCAACCCGAGGTCGGGGAGCCGCAGTTCTTC. It specifies CASTPQPEVGEPQFF. The chain combines TRBV27 with TRBJ2-1; perhaps TRBD2 as D (5 bases). CDR1 and CDR2 (germline): MNHEY, SMNVEV (reference sequence). The CDR3 is 15 amino acids. V was pared by 7 bases and J by 12 bases, with 25 bases between.

The gene calls are TRBV5-6 and TRBJ1-1; possibly TRBD1 for D (5 bases). Germline V gene lookup returns CDR1 SGHDT and CDR2 YYEEEE. V was cut by 4 bases and J by 1 base, with 20 bases left in between. The length of the CDR3 is 17 residues. The CDR3 loop is CASSRPTPQRGNTEAFF. CDR3 in DNA: TGTGCCAGCAGCCGCCCAACCCCCCAAAGGGGGAACACTGAAGCTTTCTTT.

V and J are TRBV5-4 and TRBJ2-1, with unresolved D. Trimming pared 2 bases from V and 6 bases from J, leaving 6 bases between. The CDR3 has 12 amino acids. From germline, CDR1 is SGHNT and CDR2 YYREEE (reference sequence). The CDR3 DNA is TGTGCCAGCAGCTTAGCTACCAATGAGCAGTTCTTC. This sequence encodes CASSLATNEQFF.

The J gene is TRBJ2-1, the V gene TRBV5-1; 7 bases match TRBD2. V shed 0 bases and J 3 bases; nucleotides not matched to a gene: 3. CDR1 SGHRS and CDR2 YFSETQ come from the germline V gene. The CDR3 extends over 15 amino acids. CDR3 nucleotide sequence: TGCGCCAGCAGCTTGGCACGGGACTACTACAATGAGCAGTTCTTC. It is translated as CASSLARDYYNEQFF.

CDR3 bases: TGTGCCACCAGCAGAGGGGGGGGCTACCTCAAGGAGCAGTTCTTC. Translation gives CATSRGGGYLKEQFF. The chain employs TRBV15 and TRBJ2-1, with D possibly being TRBD2 (7 bases). Germline V gene sequence: CDR1 LNHNV, CDR2 YYDKDF (reference sequence). The CDR3 totals 15 residues. Trimming removed 1 base at V and 10 bases at J, with 17 bases between.

This sequence joins TRBV7-2 and TRBJ1-4; 7 bases map to TRBD1. The CDR3 extends over 12 amino acids. In germline, CDR1 is SGHTA, CDR2 FQGNSA. V was clipped by 8 bases and J by 6 bases; unmatched bases: 3. The CDR3 sequence: CASSGQHEKLFF. The CDR3 DNA sequence: TGTGCCAGCTCGGGACAGCATGAAAAACTGTTTTTT.

The V call is TRBV19, the J call TRBJ2-1; possible D gene TRBD1, 8 bases. Trimming stripped 8 bases from V and 6 bases from J, with 20 bases between. The CDR3 length is 15 residues. Germline V lookup: CDR1 LNHDA, CDR2 SQIVND (reference sequence). The CDR3 region has the DNA TGTGCCAGTCTCAACAGGGGGGGTAATATCAATGAGCAGTTCTTC. Translating gives CASLNRGGNINEQFF.

CDR3: CASISPVGYEQYF. In nucleotides, the CDR3 is TGTGCCAGCATATCGCCGGTTGGCTACGAGCAGTACTTC. This chain joins TRBV6-5 and TRBJ2-7, with D hard to call. Trimming took 7 bases from V and 3 from J, leaving 13 bases between them. The germline gives CDR1 MNHEY, CDR2 SVGAGI. This CDR3 is built from 13 residues.

The V gene is TRBV11-2, the J gene TRBJ2-3; TRBD2 matches 7 bases. This CDR3 spans 15 amino acids. V was pared by 4 bases and J by 0 bases, with 4 bases of the junction left unmatched. Germline lookup yields CDR1 SGHAT and CDR2 FQNNGV. Here the CDR3 DNA reads TGTGCCAGCAGCTCTAGCGGAGTGAGCACAGATACGCAGTATTTT. It is translated as CASSSSGVSTDTQYF. The full variable domain, completed using reference TRBV11-2 and TRBJ2-3, is EAGVAQSPRYKIIEKRQSVAFWCNPISGHATLYWYQQILGQGPKLLIQFQNNGVVDDSQLPKDRFSAERLKGVDSTLKIQPAKLEDSAVYLCASSSSGVSTDTQYFGPGTRLTVL.

This clone was observed a single time. V gene TRBV5-6 combines with J gene TRBJ1-3; D perhaps matches TRBD1 (5 bases). V gave up 4 bases and J gave up 4 bases, with 12 bases separating them. Germline loops: CDR1 SGHDT, CDR2 YYEEEE. CDR3 length equals 14 residues. The CDR3 protein is CASSVIGGGNTIYF. DNA for the CDR3: TGTGCCAGCAGCGTGATTGGGGGGGGAAACACCATATATTTT. Complete variable domain (other parts from reference TRBV5-6 and TRBJ1-3): DAGVTQSPTHLIKTRGQQVTLRCSPKSGHDTVSWYQQALGQGPQFIFQYYEEEERQRGNFPDRFSGHQFPNYSSELNVNALLLGDSALYLCASSVIGGGNTIYFGEGSWLTVV.

The rearrangement joins TRBV5-6 to TRBJ1-1; maybe TRBD1 (6 bases). The CDR3 length is 12 residues. Trimming removed 4 bases at V and 6 bases at J, with 10 bases between. Per germline, CDR1 SGHDT and CDR2 YYEEEE. In nucleotides, the CDR3 is TGTGCCAGCAGCGGTAGGACAGCTGAAGCTTTCTTT. Translated, it gives CASSGRTAEAFF. The variable domain in full, completed from reference TRBV5-6 and TRBJ1-1, reads DAGVTQSPTHLIKTRGQQVTLRCSPKSGHDTVSWYQQALGQGPQFIFQYYEEEERQRGNFPDRFSGHQFPNYSSELNVNALLLGDSALYLCASSGRTAEAFFGQGTRLTVV.

J is TRBJ2-7 and V is TRBV5-1, with TRBD1 matching 9 bases. V lost 1 base, J lost 11 bases, and 13 bases stayed unmatched. The CDR3 is 15 residues long. The germline gives CDR1 SGHRS, CDR2 YFSETQ. CDR3 sequence (DNA): TGCGCCAGCAGCTTGTTCCAACAGGGGGCGCAGGGAGAGTACTTC. The encoded protein is CASSLFQQGAQGEYF.

This chain links TRBV13 with TRBJ1-2; no clear D gene. Germline V gene lookup returns CDR1 PRHDT and CDR2 FYEKMQ (reference sequence). The CDR3 loop spans 14 amino acids. The V end lost 5 bases, the J end lost 7 bases, and 17 bases lay between the germline ends. The DNA of the CDR3 is TGTGCCAGCAGCGCGCCCCGCCTCAGAGGTGGCTACACCTTC. Amino acids: CASSAPRLRGGYTF.

This chain uses TRBV4-1 with TRBJ1-1; 11 bases line up with TRBD1. CDR1 is MGHRA, CDR2 YSYEKL, per germline. The CDR3 is made up of 15 amino acids. Trimming removed 3 bases from V and 7 bases from J; junction bases left unmatched: 7. The CDR3 nucleotides are TGCGCCAGCAGCCACGCGGGACAGGGGGGAGGTGAAGCTTTCTTT. This sequence encodes CASSHAGQGGGEAFF.

The chain combines TRBV6-5 with TRBJ1-1; 7 positions match TRBD1. V gave up 3 bases and J gave up 5 bases; unmatched junction bases: 6. Germline V gives CDR1 MNHEY, CDR2 SVGAGI. CDR3 length: 14 residues. The CDR3 here is CASSYEGARTEAFF. The CDR3 DNA sequence: TGTGCCAGCAGTTATGAGGGGGCGAGGACTGAAGCTTTCTTT.

V gene TRBV5-6 combines with J gene TRBJ2-1; tentatively, D is TRBD2 (6 bases). The CDR3 length is 16 residues. Germline V gene data show CDR1 as SGHDT and CDR2 as YYEEEE. V lost 4 bases to trimming and J lost 7 bases, with 21 bases between them. CDR3 nucleotide sequence: TGTGCCAGCAGCGTGGGAAAGGGCGGGATTTTGAATGAGCAGTTCTTC. Its protein is CASSVGKGGILNEQFF.

This clone was seen only a few times. J is TRBJ1-1 and V is TRBV30, with D unresolved. This CDR3 comprises 12 residues. From germline, CDR1 is GTSNPN and CDR2 SVGIG (reference sequence). V lost 2 bases and J lost 11, with 15 bases in between. The CDR3 DNA is TGTGCCTGGAGTCACTCCGCAGGTGCGGCTTTCTTT. It codes for CAWSHSAGAAFF.

This chain uses TRBV6-5 with TRBJ2-7; D possibly corresponds to TRBD1 (5 bases). Germline loops: CDR1 MNHEY, CDR2 SVGAGI. V lost 2 bases and J lost 2, with 13 bases in between. The CDR3 is 15 amino acids. CDR3 in amino acids: CASSYAWQGAYEQYF. CDR3 sequence (DNA): TGTGCCAGCAGTTACGCTTGGCAGGGTGCCTACGAGCAGTACTTC.

The chain couples TRBV30 to TRBJ2-7; D is unclear. The germline gives CDR1 GTSNPN, CDR2 SVGIG (reference sequence). The CDR3 length is 12 residues. The germline V and J ends were trimmed by 8 bases and 0 bases, with 11 bases remaining between them. In DNA, the CDR3 is TGTGCCCAAAAAAAGAGCTCCTACGAGCAGTACTTC. It codes for CAQKKSSYEQYF.

The chain links TRBV19 to TRBJ1-4; no clear D. V shed 5 bases and J shed 0 bases, with 13 bases lying between them. Germline CDR1 is LNHDA and CDR2 is SQIVND (reference sequence). The CDR3 loop spans 16 amino acids. DNA of the CDR3: TGTGCCAGTAGTGGGCAGGTAGTTGCAACTAATGAAAAACTGTTTTTT. This gives the protein CASSGQVVATNEKLFF.